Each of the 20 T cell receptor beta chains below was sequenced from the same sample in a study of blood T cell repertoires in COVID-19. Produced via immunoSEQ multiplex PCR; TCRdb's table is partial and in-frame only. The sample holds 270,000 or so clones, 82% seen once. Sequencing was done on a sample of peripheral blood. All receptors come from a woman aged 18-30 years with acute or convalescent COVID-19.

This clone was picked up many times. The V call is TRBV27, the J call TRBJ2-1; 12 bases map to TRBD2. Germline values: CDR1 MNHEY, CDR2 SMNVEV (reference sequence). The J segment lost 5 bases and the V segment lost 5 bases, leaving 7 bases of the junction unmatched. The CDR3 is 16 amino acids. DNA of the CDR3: TGTGCCAGCAGTACCCCTAGCGGGAGGGCGCACAATGAGCAGTTCTTC. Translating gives CASSTPSGRAHNEQFF.

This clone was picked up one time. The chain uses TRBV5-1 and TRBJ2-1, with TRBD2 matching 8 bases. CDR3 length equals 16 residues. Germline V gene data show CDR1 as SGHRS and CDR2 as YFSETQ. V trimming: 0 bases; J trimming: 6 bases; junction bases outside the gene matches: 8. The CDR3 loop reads CASSLGFASGSNEQFF. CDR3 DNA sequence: TGCGCCAGCAGCTTGGGGTTCGCAAGCGGGAGCAATGAGCAGTTCTTC.

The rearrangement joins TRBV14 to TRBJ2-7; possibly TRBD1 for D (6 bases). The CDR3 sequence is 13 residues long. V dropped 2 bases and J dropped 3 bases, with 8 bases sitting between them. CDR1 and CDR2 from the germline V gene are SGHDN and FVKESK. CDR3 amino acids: CASSQLGGYEQYF. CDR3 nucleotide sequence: TGTGCCAGCAGCCAATTAGGGGGCTACGAGCAGTACTTC. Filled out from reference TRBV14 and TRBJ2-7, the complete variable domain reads EAGVTQFPSHSVIEKGQTVTLRCDPISGHDNLYWYRRVMGKEIKFLLHFVKESKQDESGMPNNRFLAERTGGTYSTLKVQPAELEDSGVYFCASSQLGGYEQYFGPGTRLTVT.

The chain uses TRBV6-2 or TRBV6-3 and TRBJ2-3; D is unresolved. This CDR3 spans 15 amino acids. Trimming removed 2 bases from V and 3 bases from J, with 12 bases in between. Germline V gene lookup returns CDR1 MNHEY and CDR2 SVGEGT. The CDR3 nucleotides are TGTGCCAGCAGTTACCCACTCCTGCCGACAGATACGCAGTATTTT. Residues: CASSYPLLPTDTQYF.

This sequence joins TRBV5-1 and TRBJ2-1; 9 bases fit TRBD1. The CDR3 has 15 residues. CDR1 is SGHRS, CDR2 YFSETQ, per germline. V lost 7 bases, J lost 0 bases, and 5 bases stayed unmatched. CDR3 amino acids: CASSRGQGSYNEQFF. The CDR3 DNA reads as TGCGCCAGCTCCCGGGGACAGGGCTCCTACAATGAGCAGTTCTTC.

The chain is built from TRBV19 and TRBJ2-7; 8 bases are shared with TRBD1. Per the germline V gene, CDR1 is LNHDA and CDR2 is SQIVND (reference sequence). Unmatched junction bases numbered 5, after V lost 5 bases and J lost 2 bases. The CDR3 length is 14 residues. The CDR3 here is CASSWGQETYEQYF. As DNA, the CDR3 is TGTGCCAGTAGTTGGGGACAGGAAACCTACGAGCAGTACTTC.

The CDR3 DNA sequence: TGTGCCAGCAGCTTAGCGACTATGGGAGAGCAGTACTTC. Its protein product is CASSLATMGEQYF. The chain employs TRBV7-2 and TRBJ2-7; a possible D gene is TRBD2 (5 bases). In germline, CDR1 is SGHTA, CDR2 FQGNSA. The CDR3 runs to 13 residues. V was clipped by 0 bases and J by 7 bases, with 10 bases between them.

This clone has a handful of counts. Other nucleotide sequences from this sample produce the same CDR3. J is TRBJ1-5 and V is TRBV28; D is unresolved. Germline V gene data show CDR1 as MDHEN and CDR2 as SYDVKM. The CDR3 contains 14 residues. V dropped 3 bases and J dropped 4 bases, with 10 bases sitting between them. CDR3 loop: CASSLVAGNQPQHF. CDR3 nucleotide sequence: TGTGCCAGCAGTTTGGTGGCGGGGAATCAGCCCCAGCATTTT. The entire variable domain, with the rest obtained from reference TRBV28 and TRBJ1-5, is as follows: DVKVTQSSRYLVKRTGEKVFLECVQDMDHENMFWYRQDPGLGLRLIYFSYDVKMKEKGDIPEGYSVSREKKERFSLILESASTNQTSMYLCASSLVAGNQPQHFGDGTRLSIL.

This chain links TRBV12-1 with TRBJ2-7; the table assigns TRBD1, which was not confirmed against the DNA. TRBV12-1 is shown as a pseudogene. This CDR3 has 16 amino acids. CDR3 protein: CASIPPGASSSYEQYF. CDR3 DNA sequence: TGTGCCAGCATCCCCCCTGGGGCTTCAAGCTCCTACGAGCAGTACTTC.

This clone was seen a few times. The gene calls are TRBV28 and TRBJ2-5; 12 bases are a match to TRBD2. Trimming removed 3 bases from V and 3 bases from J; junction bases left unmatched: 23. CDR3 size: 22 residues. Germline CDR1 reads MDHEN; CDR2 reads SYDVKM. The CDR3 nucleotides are TGTGCCAGCAGTTTTCGGGTATTGGCTAGCGGGAGGGCCGCACCTCTAAAAGAGACCCAGTACTTC. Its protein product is CASSFRVLASGRAAPLKETQYF.

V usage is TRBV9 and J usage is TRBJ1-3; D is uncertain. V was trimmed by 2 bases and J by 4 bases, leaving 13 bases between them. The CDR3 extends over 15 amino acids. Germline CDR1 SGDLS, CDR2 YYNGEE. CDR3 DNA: TGTGCCAGCAGCGTCTCTACTTCCCCAGGAAACACCATATATTTT. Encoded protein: CASSVSTSPGNTIYF.

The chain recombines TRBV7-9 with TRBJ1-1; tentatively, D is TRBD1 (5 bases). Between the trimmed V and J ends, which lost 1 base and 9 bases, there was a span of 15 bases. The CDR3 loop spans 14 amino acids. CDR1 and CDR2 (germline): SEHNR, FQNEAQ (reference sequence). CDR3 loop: CASSLVAGTEKAFF. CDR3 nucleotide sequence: TGTGCCAGCAGCTTAGTAGCGGGGACGGAGAAAGCTTTCTTT.

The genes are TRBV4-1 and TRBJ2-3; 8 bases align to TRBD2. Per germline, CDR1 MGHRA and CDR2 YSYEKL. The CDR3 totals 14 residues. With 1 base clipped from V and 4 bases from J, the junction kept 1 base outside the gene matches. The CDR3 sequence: CASSQAGLADTQYF. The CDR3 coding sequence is TGCGCCAGCAGCCAAGCGGGACTAGCAGATACGCAGTATTTT.

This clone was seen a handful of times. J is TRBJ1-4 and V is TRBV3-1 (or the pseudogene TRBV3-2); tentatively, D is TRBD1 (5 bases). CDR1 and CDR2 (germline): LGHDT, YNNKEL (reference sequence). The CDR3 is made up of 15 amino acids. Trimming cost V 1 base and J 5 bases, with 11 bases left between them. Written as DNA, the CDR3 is TGTGCCAGCAGCCAAGGAGGAGGGACCAATGAAAAACTGTTTTTT. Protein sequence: CASSQGGGTNEKLFF.

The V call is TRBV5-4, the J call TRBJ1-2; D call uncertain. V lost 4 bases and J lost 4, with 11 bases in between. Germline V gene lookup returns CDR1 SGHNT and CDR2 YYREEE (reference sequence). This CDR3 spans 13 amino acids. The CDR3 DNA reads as TGTGCCAGCAGCCTCGATTCGGTCTATGGCTACACCTTC. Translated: CASSLDSVYGYTF. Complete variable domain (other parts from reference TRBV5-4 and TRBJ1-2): ETGVTQSPTHLIKTRGQQVTLRCSSQSGHNTVSWYQQALGQGPQFIFQYYREEENGRGNFPPRFSGLQFPNYSSELNVNALELDDSALYLCASSLDSVYGYTFGSGTRLTVV.

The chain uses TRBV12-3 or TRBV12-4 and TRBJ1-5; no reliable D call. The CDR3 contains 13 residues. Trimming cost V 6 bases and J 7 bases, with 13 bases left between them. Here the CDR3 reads CASSTFNEQPQHF. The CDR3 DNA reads TGTGCCAGCAGCACTTTTAACGAGCAGCCCCAGCATTTT.

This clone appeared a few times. The CDR3 coding sequence is TGTGCCAGCAGTTATAGTATAGCTGGCAATCAGCCCCAGCATTTT. Amino acids: CASSYSIAGNQPQHF. The chain recombines TRBV6-6 with TRBJ1-5; no clear D gene. V lost 3 bases and J 2 bases, leaving 11 bases between the germline ends. The CDR3 sequence is 15 residues long. From germline, CDR1 is MNHNY and CDR2 SVGAGI (reference sequence).

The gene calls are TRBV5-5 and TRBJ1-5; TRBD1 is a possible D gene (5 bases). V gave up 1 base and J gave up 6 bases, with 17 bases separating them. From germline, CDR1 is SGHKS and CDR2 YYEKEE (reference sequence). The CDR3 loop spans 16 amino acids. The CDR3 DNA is TGTGCCAGCAGCTTGTTGGCGGGACCCACATTTCAGCCCCAGCATTTT. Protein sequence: CASSLLAGPTFQPQHF.

CDR3 DNA sequence: TGTGCCTGGAGTCCGGGAGAAAAACTGTTTTTT. As protein: CAWSPGEKLFF. The chain couples TRBV30 to TRBJ1-4, with unresolved D. The V gene lost 2 bases and the J gene lost 8 bases, with 6 bases spanning the gap. Germline-derived CDR1 and CDR2 are GTSNPN and SVGIG (reference sequence). This CDR3 is built from 11 residues.

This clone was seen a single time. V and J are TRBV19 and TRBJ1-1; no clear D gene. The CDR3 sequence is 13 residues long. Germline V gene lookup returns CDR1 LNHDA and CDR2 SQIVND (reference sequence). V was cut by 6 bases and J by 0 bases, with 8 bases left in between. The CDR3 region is CASRREVNTEAFF. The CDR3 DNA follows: TGTGCCAGTAGGAGGGAGGTGAACACTGAAGCTTTCTTT.